This T cell receptor beta chain was retrieved from a study of T cell clones after liver transplantation. Whole-study context: Pre-transplant mixed lymphocyte reactions yielded third-party-reactive TCRbeta sequences as comparators for graft-donor-reactive sequences. Study-wide findings and caveats: Low donor cell numbers restricted donor-reactive repertoire measurement in two subjects.

Libraries were prepared by immunoSEQ multiplex PCR; TCRdb keeps only in-frame clonotypes and omits some of them. The sample lists about 74,000 clones, around 80% occurring once. Unmatched junction bases numbered 10, after V lost 3 bases and J lost 0 bases. CDR1 and CDR2 from the germline V gene are SQVTM and ANQGSEA. This CDR3 is 18 amino acids long. Remarks on this clone: Its antigen is undetermined.

The chain uses TRBV29-1 and TRBJ2-1; 11 positions match TRBD2. The sequence came from a human donor who received a liver transplant. The sequenced sample was CD4+ T cells from blood, obtained before liver transplant. CDR3 amino acids: CSVDGLAGTSRSYNEQFF. In DNA, the CDR3 is TGCAGCGTTGACGGACTAGCGGGTACGTCCCGCTCCTACAATGAGCAGTTCTTC.